The following is a T cell receptor (beta chain) sequence with its context. Its cognate antigen is unknown. TCRdb's table, derived via immunoSEQ multiplex PCR, lists solely in-frame clones and lacks some. The sample lists 70,000 or so clones; 65% to 75% were seen once. Viral peptide pool expansion of antigen-specific CD4+ T cells preceded sequencing in the ViraFEST assay. Having been cultured for less than 13 days, the cells underwent CD4+ T cell isolation. Nobody among the vaccine recipients had prior SARS-CoV-2 infection (nucleocapsid antibodies were negative). This entry is derived from a study of vaccination effects on CD4 cells after COVID-19. Overall study results and limits: Clones that were induced by infection or by vaccine showed marked contraction late after vaccination.

Germline V gene lookup returns CDR1 MRHNA and CDR2 SNTAGT. The germline V and J ends were trimmed by 7 bases and 4 bases, with 16 bases remaining between them. The CDR3 extends over 14 amino acids. This sample comprised CD4+ T cells from PBMCs cultured with HCoV-NL63 spike peptides, obtained before COVID-19 vaccination. The chain couples TRBV6-4 to TRBJ1-2; perhaps TRBD1 as D (5 bases). The TCR sequence derives from a human donor who received a COVID-19 vaccine. CDR3 bases: TGTGCCAGCAAGGGTAGTCAGGGAGGCTATGGCTACACCTTC. Amino acids: CASKGSQGGYGYTF.